This T cell receptor (beta chain) derives from a study of graft-versus-host responses after intestinal transplantation. Study details: Transplantation in recipients was multivisceral, liver-intestinal, or isolated intestinal. Induction using anti-thymocyte globulin, followed by tacrolimus and steroids for roughly 3 years, was given to all recipients.

In the case of this clone: Its antigen is currently unknown.

Trimming took 5 bases from V and 2 from J, leaving 7 bases between them. The CDR3 is 13 residues long. Per germline, CDR1 MNHEY and CDR2 SVGAGI. The protocol was immunoSEQ multiplex PCR, while the TCRdb copy is restricted to in-frame clones and leaves out a portion. The sample lists tens of thousands of clones; around 95% were seen once. This TCR derives from a human donor who was the organ donor for an intestinal transplant. Material: unstimulated CD8+ T cells sorted from spleen or lymph node cells, obtained before transplant. This chain links TRBV6-5 with TRBJ2-1; D is unclear. The CDR3 region is CASSHPPYNEQFF. The CDR3 DNA follows: TGTGCCAGCAGTCACCCCCCCTACAATGAGCAGTTCTTC.